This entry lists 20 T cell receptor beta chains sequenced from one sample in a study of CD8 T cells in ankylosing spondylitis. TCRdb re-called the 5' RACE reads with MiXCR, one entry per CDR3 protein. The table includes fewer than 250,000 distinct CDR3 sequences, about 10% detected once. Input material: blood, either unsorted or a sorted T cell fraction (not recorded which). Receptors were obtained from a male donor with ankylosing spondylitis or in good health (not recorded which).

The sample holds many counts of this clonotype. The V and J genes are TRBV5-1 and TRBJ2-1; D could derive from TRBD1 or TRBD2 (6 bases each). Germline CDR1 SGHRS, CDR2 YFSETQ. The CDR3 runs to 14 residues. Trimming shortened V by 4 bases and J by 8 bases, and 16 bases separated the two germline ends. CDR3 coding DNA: TGCGCCAGCAGCCCGGGGGCAGGGAAGTATGAGCAGTTCTTC. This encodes CASSPGAGKYEQFF.

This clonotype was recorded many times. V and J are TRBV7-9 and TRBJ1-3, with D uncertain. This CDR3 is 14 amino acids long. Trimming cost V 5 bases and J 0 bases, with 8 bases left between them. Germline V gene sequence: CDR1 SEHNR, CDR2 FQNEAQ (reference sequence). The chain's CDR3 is CASSESLSGNTIYF. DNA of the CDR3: TGTGCCAGCAGCGAGAGTCTCTCTGGAAACACCATATATTTT.

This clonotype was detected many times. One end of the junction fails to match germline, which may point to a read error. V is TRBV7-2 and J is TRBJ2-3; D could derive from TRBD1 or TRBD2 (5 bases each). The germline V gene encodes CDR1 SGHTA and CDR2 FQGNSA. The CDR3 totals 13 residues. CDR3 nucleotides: TGCCTATCGAGTAGGGGAGGCACAGATACGCAGTATTTT. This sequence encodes CLSSRGGTDTQYF.

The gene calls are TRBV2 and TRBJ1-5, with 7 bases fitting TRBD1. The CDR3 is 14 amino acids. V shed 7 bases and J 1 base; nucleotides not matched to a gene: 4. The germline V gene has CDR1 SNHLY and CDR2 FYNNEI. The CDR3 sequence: CASKPGQSNQPQHF. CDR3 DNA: TGTGCCAGCAAACCGGGACAGAGCAATCAGCCCCAGCATTTT.

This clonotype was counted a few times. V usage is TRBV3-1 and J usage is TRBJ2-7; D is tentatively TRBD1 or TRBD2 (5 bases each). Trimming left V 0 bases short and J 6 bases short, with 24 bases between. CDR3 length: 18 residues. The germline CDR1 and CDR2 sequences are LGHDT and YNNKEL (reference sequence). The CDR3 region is CASSQERLDVLGTSEQYF. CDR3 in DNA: TGTGCCAGCAGCCAAGAAAGACTGGACGTCCTGGGGACGTCCGAGCAGTACTTC.

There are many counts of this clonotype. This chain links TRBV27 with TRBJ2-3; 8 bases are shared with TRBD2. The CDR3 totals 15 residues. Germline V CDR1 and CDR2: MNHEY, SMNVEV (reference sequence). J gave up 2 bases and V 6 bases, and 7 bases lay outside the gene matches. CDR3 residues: CASSPSGRLTDTQYF. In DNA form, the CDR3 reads TGTGCCAGCAGCCCTAGCGGGCGGCTCACAGATACGCAGTATTTT.

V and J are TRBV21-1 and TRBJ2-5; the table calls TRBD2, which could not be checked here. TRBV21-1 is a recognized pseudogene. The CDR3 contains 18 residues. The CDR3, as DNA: TGTGCCAGCAGCCGGCCACGCGGACTAGAGACTCTCCAAGAGACCCAGTACTTC. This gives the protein CASSRPRGLETLQETQYF.

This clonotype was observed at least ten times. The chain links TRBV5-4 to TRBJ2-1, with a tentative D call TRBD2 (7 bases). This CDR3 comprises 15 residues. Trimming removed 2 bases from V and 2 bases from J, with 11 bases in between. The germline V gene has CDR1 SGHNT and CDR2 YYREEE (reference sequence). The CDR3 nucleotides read TGTGCCAGCAGCTTAGGGGGGGGGACCTACAATGAGCAGTTCTTC. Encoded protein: CASSLGGGTYNEQFF.

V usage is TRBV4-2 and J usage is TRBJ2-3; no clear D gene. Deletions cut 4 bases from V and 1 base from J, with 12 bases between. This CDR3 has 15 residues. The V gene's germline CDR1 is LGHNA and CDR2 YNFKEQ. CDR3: CASSPGPRGTDTQYF. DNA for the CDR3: TGTGCCAGCAGCCCCGGGCCCCGCGGCACAGATACGCAGTATTTT.

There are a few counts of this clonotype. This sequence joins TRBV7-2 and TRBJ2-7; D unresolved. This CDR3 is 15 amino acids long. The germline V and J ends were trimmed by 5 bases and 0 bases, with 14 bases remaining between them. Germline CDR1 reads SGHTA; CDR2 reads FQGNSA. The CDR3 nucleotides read TGTGCCAGCAGCCCCGGACCCCTCGACTCCTACGAGCAGTACTTC. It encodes CASSPGPLDSYEQYF.

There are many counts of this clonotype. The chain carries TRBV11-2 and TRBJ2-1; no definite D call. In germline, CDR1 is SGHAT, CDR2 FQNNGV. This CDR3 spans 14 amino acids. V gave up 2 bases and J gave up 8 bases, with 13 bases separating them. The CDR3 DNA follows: TGTGCCAGCAGCTTAATCGGGTTCGGAGATGAGCAGTTCTTC. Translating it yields CASSLIGFGDEQFF.

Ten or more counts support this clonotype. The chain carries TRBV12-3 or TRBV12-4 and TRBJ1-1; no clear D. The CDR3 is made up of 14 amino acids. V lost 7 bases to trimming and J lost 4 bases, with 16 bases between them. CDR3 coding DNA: TGTGCCAGCACCGGACCGGCCGAGGGCACTGAAGCTTTCTTT. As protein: CASTGPAEGTEAFF.

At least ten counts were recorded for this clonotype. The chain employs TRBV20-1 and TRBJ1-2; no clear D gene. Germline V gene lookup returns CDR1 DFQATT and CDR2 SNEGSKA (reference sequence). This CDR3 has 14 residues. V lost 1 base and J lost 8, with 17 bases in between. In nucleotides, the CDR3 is TGCAGTGCTAGAGCCGACCCGACGACCTGGGGCTACACCTTC. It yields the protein CSARADPTTWGYTF.

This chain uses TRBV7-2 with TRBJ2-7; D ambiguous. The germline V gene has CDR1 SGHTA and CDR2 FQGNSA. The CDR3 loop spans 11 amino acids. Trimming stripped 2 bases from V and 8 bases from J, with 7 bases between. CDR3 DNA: TGTGCCAGCAGCTTAAGCACCCAGCAGTACTTC. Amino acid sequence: CASSLSTQQYF. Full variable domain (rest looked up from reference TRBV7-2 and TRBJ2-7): GAGVSQSPSNKVTEKGKDVELRCDPISGHTALYWYRQSLGQGLEFLIYFQGNSAPDKSGLPSDRFSAERTGGSVSTLTIQRTQQEDSAVYLCASSLSTQQYFGPGTRLTVT.

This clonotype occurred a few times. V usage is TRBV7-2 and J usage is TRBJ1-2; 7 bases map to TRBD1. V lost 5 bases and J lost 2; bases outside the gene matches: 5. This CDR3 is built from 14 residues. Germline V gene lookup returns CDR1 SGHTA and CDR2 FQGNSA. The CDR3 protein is CASSVEQGNYGYTF. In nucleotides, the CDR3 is TGTGCCAGCAGCGTTGAACAGGGGAACTATGGCTACACCTTC.

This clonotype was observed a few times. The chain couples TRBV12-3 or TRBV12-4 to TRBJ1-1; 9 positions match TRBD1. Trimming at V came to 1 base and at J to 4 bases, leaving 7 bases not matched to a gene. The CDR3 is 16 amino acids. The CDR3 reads CASSLVTGGFRTEAFF. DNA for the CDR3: TGTGCCAGCAGTTTAGTGACAGGGGGTTTCCGCACTGAAGCTTTCTTT.

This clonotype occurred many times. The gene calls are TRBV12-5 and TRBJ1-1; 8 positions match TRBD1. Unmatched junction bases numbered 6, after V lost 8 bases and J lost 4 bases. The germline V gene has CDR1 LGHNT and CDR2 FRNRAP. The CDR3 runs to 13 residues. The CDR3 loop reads CASNRGGGTEAFF. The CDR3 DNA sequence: TGTGCTAGTAACAGGGGGGGGGGCACTGAAGCTTTCTTT.

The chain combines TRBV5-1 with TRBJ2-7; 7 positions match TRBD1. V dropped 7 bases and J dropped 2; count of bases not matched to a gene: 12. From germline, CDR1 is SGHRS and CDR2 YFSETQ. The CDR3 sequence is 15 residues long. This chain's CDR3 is CASPELGTVTYEQYF. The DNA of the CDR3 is TGCGCCAGCCCCGAGTTGGGGACAGTAACCTACGAGCAGTACTTC.

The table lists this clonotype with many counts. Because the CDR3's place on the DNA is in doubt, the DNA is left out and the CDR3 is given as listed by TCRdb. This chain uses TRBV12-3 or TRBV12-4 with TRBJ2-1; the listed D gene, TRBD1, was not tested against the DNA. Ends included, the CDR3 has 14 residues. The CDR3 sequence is CASSSSGRTGEQFF.

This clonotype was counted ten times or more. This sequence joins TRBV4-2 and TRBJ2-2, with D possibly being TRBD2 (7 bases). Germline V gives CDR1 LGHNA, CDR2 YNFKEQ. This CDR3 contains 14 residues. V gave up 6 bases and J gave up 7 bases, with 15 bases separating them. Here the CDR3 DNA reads TGTGCCAGCAGAACGGGGGGCAGCGACGGGGAGCTGTTTTTT. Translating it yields CASRTGGSDGELFF.